This T cell receptor (beta chain) was profiled in a study of blood T cell repertoires in COVID-19. Study overall: Acute and convalescent COVID-19 samples came from the United States, Italy and Spain. T cells, B-cell-depleted T cells, or PBMCs provided the cDNA or gDNA that served as material.

In the original workflow: For nucleated cells, counts were estimated from reference gene primer amplification. TCRdb's copy holds only in-frame clones and misses some; the assay was immunoSEQ multiplex PCR. The DNA was the basis for D and trimming; V, J and clone size are from that table. The sample carries 150,000 to 200,000 clones, about 85% recorded once. The CDR3 sequence is 14 residues long. The germline V gene encodes CDR1 MRHNA and CDR2 SNTAGT. The V and J ends lost 5 bases and 9 bases, in that order; junction bases with no gene match: 9. The chain is built from TRBV6-4 and TRBJ2-1, with 8 bases lining up with TRBD2. The sequencing sample was made of peripheral blood. The source of this sequence is a woman over 75 with acute or convalescent COVID-19. The CDR3 is CASSRGGLASEQFF. The CDR3 coding sequence is TGTGCCAGCAGTCGGGGGGGACTCGCCAGTGAGCAGTTCTTC.